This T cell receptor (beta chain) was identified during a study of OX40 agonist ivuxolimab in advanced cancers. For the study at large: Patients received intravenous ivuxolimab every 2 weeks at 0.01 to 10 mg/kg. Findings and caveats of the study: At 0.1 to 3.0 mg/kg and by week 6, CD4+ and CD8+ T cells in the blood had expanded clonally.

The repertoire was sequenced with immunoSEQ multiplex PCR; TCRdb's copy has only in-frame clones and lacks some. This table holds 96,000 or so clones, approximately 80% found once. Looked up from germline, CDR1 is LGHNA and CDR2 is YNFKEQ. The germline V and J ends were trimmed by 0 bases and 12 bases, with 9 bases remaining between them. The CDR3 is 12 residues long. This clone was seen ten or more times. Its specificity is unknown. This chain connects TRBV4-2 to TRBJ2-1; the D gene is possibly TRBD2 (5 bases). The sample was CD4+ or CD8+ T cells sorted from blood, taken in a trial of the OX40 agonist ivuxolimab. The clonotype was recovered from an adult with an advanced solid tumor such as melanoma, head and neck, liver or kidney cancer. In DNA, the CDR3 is TGTGCCAGCAGCCAAGAGCCCGGGATGCAGTTCTTC. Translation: CASSQEPGMQFF.